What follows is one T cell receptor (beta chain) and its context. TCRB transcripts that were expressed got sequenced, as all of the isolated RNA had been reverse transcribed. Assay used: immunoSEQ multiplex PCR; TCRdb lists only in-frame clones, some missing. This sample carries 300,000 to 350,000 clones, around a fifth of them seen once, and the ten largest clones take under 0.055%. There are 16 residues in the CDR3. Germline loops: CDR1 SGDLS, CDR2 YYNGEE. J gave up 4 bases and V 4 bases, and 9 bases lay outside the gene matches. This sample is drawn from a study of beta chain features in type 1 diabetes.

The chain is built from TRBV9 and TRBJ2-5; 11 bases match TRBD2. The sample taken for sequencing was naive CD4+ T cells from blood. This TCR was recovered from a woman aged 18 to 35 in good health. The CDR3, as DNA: TGTGCCAGCAGCCCCCTTAGCGGGGGGGCCGCAGAGACCCAGTACTTC. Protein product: CASSPLSGGAAETQYF.